Listed here is a single T cell receptor (beta chain). This record belongs to a study of blood T cell repertoires in COVID-19. Original processing notes: Amplification from reference gene primers served as the basis for estimated nucleated cell counts. Generated by immunoSEQ multiplex PCR, the TCRdb table keeps only in-frame clones and is missing some. D and trimming come from the DNA, and the V and J calls and clone size come from that table. The sample has a few hundred thousand clones, 86% seen once. The CDR3 is 14 residues long. V lost 2 bases to trimming and J lost 2 bases, with 10 bases between them. In germline, CDR1 is SGHTS, CDR2 YDEGEE.

The specimen sequenced was peripheral blood. The TCR sequence derives from a young man who had recovered from COVID-19. V usage is TRBV5-8 and J usage is TRBJ1-2, with D hard to call. CDR3 coding DNA: TGTGCCAGCAGCTTCTCGGGCGGGAACTATGGCTACACCTTC. This codes for CASSFSGGNYGYTF.